The clone carrying this TCR beta chain was detected ten times or more. The antigen remains undetermined. These data come from a study of metastatic and nonmetastatic thyroid tumors. Overall study: The comparison covered peripheral blood and tumor or nodule tissue in malignant and benign thyroid patients. Findings of the study overall: For both blood and tumor, malignant thyroid tumors reportedly showed significantly higher TCR beta diversity than benign nodules did.

Thyroid surgery had not been preceded by any treatment in any patient. J gave up 7 bases and V 3 bases, and 4 bases lay outside the gene matches. The CDR3 totals 14 residues. Germline CDR1 is SGDLS and CDR2 is YYNGEE. MiXCR reprocessed the PCR reads for TCRdb. The table includes roughly 40,000 clones, 9.5% to 13% detected once. The material sequenced was blood. The V call is TRBV9, the J call TRBJ2-3, with 11 bases that match TRBD1. This TCR came from a male donor with papillary thyroid cancer or a benign thyroid nodule (not recorded which). Some clones in this sample may be carry-over from other donors' samples. In DNA, the CDR3 is TGTGCCAGCAGCGGGACAGGGGGCGCGAATACGCAGTATTTT. Its translation is CASSGTGGANTQYF.